The 32 T cell receptor beta chains below were found in one sample sequenced in a study of OX40 agonist ivuxolimab in advanced cancers. Sequenced by immunoSEQ multiplex PCR; TCRdb stores in-frame clones only, minus some. This table holds some 30,000 clones, about 84% found once. Here the sequenced sample was CD4+ or CD8+ T cells sorted from blood, taken in a trial of the OX40 agonist ivuxolimab. The receptors shown here come from an adult with an advanced solid tumor such as melanoma, head and neck, liver or kidney cancer.

The chain combines TRBV11-2 with TRBJ2-1; D is unclear. The CDR3 contains 12 residues. Germline V CDR1 and CDR2: SGHAT, FQNNGV. Trimming took off 5 bases at V and 10 bases at J, with 12 bases between the two ends. CDR3 loop: CASSLQNAEQFF. CDR3 bases: TGTGCCAGCAGCCTCCAGAACGCGGAGCAGTTCTTC.

The V gene is TRBV5-6, the J gene TRBJ2-1; no firm D call. The CDR3 contains 14 residues. V was shortened by 2 bases and J by 2 bases, with 8 bases between the two germline ends. In germline, CDR1 is SGHDT, CDR2 YYEEEE. This chain's CDR3 is CASSFWAAYNEQFF. CDR3 DNA sequence: TGTGCCAGCAGCTTTTGGGCGGCCTACAATGAGCAGTTCTTC.

This clone has only a few counts. The chain recombines TRBV5-4 with TRBJ2-7, with 11 bases matching TRBD2. Unmatched junction bases numbered 4, after V lost 2 bases and J lost 3 bases. CDR1 and CDR2 from the germline V gene are SGHNT and YYREEE (reference sequence). The CDR3 totals 15 residues. The CDR3 sequence is CASSFGLAGLYEQYF. The CDR3, as DNA: TGTGCCAGCAGCTTCGGACTAGCGGGTCTCTACGAGCAGTACTTC.

This clone was seen only once. The genes are TRBV7-6 and TRBJ2-5; 7 bases map to TRBD2. Germline values: CDR1 SGHVS, CDR2 FNYEAQ. CDR3 size: 14 residues. V shed 1 base, J shed 4 bases, and the junction held 3 bases outside the gene matches. The CDR3 sequence: CASSLEWEGETQYF. The CDR3 DNA is TGTGCCAGCAGCTTAGAGTGGGAGGGAGAGACCCAGTACTTC. Variable domain in full (rest from reference TRBV7-6 and TRBJ2-5): GAGVSQSPRYKVTKRGQDVALRCDPISGHVSLYWYRQALGQGPEFLTYFNYEAQQDKSGLPNDRFSAERPEGSISTLTIQRTEQRDSAMYRCASSLEWEGETQYFGPGTRLLVL.

This chain uses TRBV13 with TRBJ2-5; D is unresolved. The germline V gene has CDR1 PRHDT and CDR2 FYEKMQ (reference sequence). Trimming shortened V by 4 bases and J by 5 bases, and 17 bases separated the two germline ends. The CDR3 is made up of 15 amino acids. CDR3 nucleotide sequence: TGTGCCAGCAGCTCACCGGGCCCAGAGGTGGAGACCCAGTACTTC. Translation: CASSSPGPEVETQYF.

The chain has TRBV6-4 and TRBJ1-1, with D uncertain. In germline, CDR1 is MRHNA, CDR2 SNTAGT. The CDR3 spans 13 residues. The V end was cut by 3 bases, the J end by 4 bases, with 9 bases between. The CDR3 DNA follows: TGTGCCAGCAGTGAGCTGCCGGGCACTGAAGCTTTCTTT. Translated: CASSELPGTEAFF.

The rearrangement links TRBV27 to TRBJ1-1; D gene uncertain. CDR1 and CDR2 from the germline V gene are MNHEY and SMNVEV (reference sequence). This CDR3 has 13 amino acids. The V and J ends lost 5 bases and 4 bases respectively, with 11 bases between them. The CDR3 is CASSIYSGTEAFF. In nucleotides, the CDR3 is TGTGCCAGCAGTATCTACTCGGGCACTGAAGCTTTCTTT.

The chain joins TRBV19 to TRBJ1-1; D unresolved. Trimming took off 1 base at V and 1 base at J, with 1 base between the two ends. Germline CDR1 LNHDA, CDR2 SQIVND (reference sequence). This CDR3 spans 12 amino acids. The CDR3 loop is CASSIGNTEAFF. CDR3 in DNA: TGTGCCAGTAGTATAGGGAACACTGAAGCTTTCTTT.

The chain carries TRBV27 and TRBJ2-1, with a possible D match to TRBD2 (5 bases). The CDR3 has 14 amino acids. The V gene's germline CDR1 is MNHEY and CDR2 SMNVEV (reference sequence). V lost 2 bases and J lost 6, with 11 bases in between. DNA of the CDR3: TGTGCCAGCAGTTTACAGATTACTAGCAATGAGCAGTTCTTC. Translation: CASSLQITSNEQFF.

The V call is TRBV5-4, the J call TRBJ2-1, with D unresolved. The CDR3 sequence is 15 residues long. Germline loops: CDR1 SGHNT, CDR2 YYREEE (reference sequence). Trimming removed 3 bases at V and 0 bases at J, with 10 bases between. The CDR3 spells CASSWARSSYNEQFF. CDR3 DNA: TGTGCCAGCAGCTGGGCGAGGAGCTCCTACAATGAGCAGTTCTTC.

The CDR3 nucleotides read TGCGCCAGCAGCCAAGTAGAGGGGGCAGGTGAAGCTTTCTTT. This codes for CASSQVEGAGEAFF. This rearrangement joins TRBV4-1 to TRBJ1-1; 7 bases are a match to TRBD1. J lost 7 bases, V lost 1 base, and 6 bases had no gene match. The CDR3 spans 14 residues. Germline CDR1 reads MGHRA; CDR2 reads YSYEKL.

This rearrangement joins TRBV19 to TRBJ2-4, with a possible D match to TRBD2 (5 bases). The germline V gene has CDR1 LNHDA and CDR2 SQIVND (reference sequence). The CDR3 is 13 amino acids. Trimming left V 5 bases short and J 5 bases short, with 10 bases between. The CDR3 DNA is TGTGCCAGTAGTCGGGAATTGGAAAACATTCAGTACTTC. It codes for CASSRELENIQYF.

The chain is built from TRBV7-8 and TRBJ2-1, with D maybe TRBD2 (6 bases). The V end lost 1 base, the J end lost 13 bases, and 20 bases lay between the germline ends. Germline V lookup: CDR1 SGHVS, CDR2 FQNEAQ. The CDR3 covers 15 residues. The CDR3 bases are TGTGCCAGCAGCTTAGTAGTTCGGGACTTCACCCGTCAGTTCTTC. Amino acid sequence: CASSLVVRDFTRQFF.

With regard to this clone: One end of the junction fails to match germline, which may point to a read error. Other DNA sequences in the same sample also yield this CDR3. V gene TRBV29-1 combines with J gene TRBJ2-2; D tentatively reads TRBD1 or TRBD2 (5 bases each). This CDR3 has 12 amino acids. Looked up from germline, CDR1 is SQVTM and CDR2 is ANQGSEA. CDR3: CSVRSAVGELFF. CDR3 DNA: TGCAGCGTCAGGTCGGCCGTGGGGGAGCTATTTTTT.

This clone showed up just once. The V and J genes are TRBV6-5 and TRBJ1-1; D not resolved. There are 14 residues in the CDR3. The germline CDR1 and CDR2 sequences are MNHEY and SVGAGI. Trimming took off 0 bases at V and 4 bases at J, with 9 bases between the two ends. The CDR3 loop is CASSYSVGSTEAFF. The CDR3 DNA sequence: TGTGCCAGCAGTTACTCGGTCGGCAGCACTGAAGCTTTCTTT.

The chain combines TRBV9 with TRBJ2-1; D remains unclear. The germline V gene encodes CDR1 SGDLS and CDR2 YYNGEE. The CDR3 consists of 12 residues. V lost 4 bases, J lost 4 bases, and 6 bases lay in between. For the CDR3, the DNA is TGTGCCAGCAGCCCGAGATACAATGAGCAGTTCTTC. Its translation is CASSPRYNEQFF.

V gene TRBV7-9 combines with J gene TRBJ2-7; 8 bases agree with TRBD1. The junction had 8 bases not matched to a gene; V was cut back by 7 bases and J by 6 bases. In germline, CDR1 is SEHNR, CDR2 FQNEAQ (reference sequence). CDR3 size: 13 residues. As DNA, the CDR3 is TGTGCCAGCACCCGTCAGGGGGCGGGCGAGCAGTACTTC. This sequence encodes CASTRQGAGEQYF. Variable domain in full (rest from reference TRBV7-9 and TRBJ2-7): DTGVSQNPRHKITKRGQNVTFRCDPISEHNRLYWYRQTLGQGPEFLTYFQNEAQLEKSRLLSDRFSAERPKGSFSTLEIQRTEQGDSAMYLCASTRQGAGEQYFGPGTRLTVT.

This clone is classed as medium-sized (0.01 to 0.1%). The chain joins TRBV21-1 to TRBJ2-7; TRBD1 reflects the table's D call only, with no check against the DNA. TRBV21-1 constitutes a pseudogene. This CDR3 has 16 amino acids. The CDR3 is CASSKDWGQGPWEQYF. The CDR3 coding sequence is TGTGCCAGCAGCAAAGATTGGGGACAGGGCCCCTGGGAGCAGTACTTC.

V gene TRBV5-1 combines with J gene TRBJ1-1; D call uncertain. The CDR3 runs 14 residues. With 0 bases removed from V and 0 bases from J, the gap between germline ends came to 6 bases. CDR1 SGHRS and CDR2 YFSETQ come from the germline V gene. CDR3 loop: CASSLGFMNTEAFF. The CDR3, as DNA: TGCGCCAGCAGCTTGGGGTTCATGAACACTGAAGCTTTCTTT.

This clone has only a few counts. The CDR3 DNA is TGTGCCAGCAGTTTCCCACAAAGTTCTGGACAGGGGTCCAATCAGCCCCAGCATTTT. Its protein is CASSFPQSSGQGSNQPQHF. The chain links TRBV28 to TRBJ1-5; 9 bases match TRBD1. The CDR3 loop spans 19 amino acids. CDR1 MDHEN and CDR2 SYDVKM come from the germline V gene. J gave up 3 bases and V 3 bases, and 15 bases lay outside the gene matches.

The chain employs TRBV5-8 and TRBJ2-5, with 7 bases fitting TRBD2. V lost 5 bases, J lost 2 bases, and 3 bases stayed unmatched. Germline CDR1 is SGHTS and CDR2 is YDEGEE. The CDR3 covers 13 residues. The CDR3 here is CASRGEGQETQYF. CDR3 nucleotides: TGTGCCAGCAGGGGGGAGGGGCAAGAGACCCAGTACTTC.

The rearrangement uses TRBV28 and TRBJ1-2, with D perhaps matching TRBD1 (5 bases). This CDR3 contains 14 residues. Trimming pared 5 bases from V and 11 bases from J, leaving 21 bases between. The germline CDR1 and CDR2 sequences are MDHEN and SYDVKM. Here the CDR3 DNA reads TGTGCCAGCAGTCTATCCCCTGGGACTTCAGAATACACCTTC. As protein: CASSLSPGTSEYTF.

The chain links TRBV6-1 to TRBJ2-1; D call uncertain. Per germline, CDR1 MNHNS and CDR2 SASEGT. This CDR3 comprises 14 residues. V was trimmed by 6 bases and J by 0 bases, leaving 9 bases between them. For the CDR3, the DNA is TGTGCCAGCAGCGACTGGAGCTCCTACAATGAGCAGTTCTTC. Translating it yields CASSDWSSYNEQFF.

The V and J genes are TRBV7-9 and TRBJ2-5, with TRBD2 matching 8 bases. CDR1 is SEHNR, CDR2 FQNEAQ, per germline (reference sequence). The CDR3 consists of 16 residues. J gave up 1 base and V 5 bases, and 9 bases lay outside the gene matches. The CDR3: CASSGPGSGVQETQYF. CDR3 coding DNA: TGTGCCAGCAGCGGACCCGGTAGCGGGGTCCAAGAGACCCAGTACTTC.

The rearrangement uses TRBV21-1 and TRBJ2-6; the table's TRBD1 call for D was not verified on the DNA. TRBV21-1 is designated a pseudogene. The CDR3 loop spans 14 amino acids. In DNA form, the CDR3 reads TGTGCCAGCACCACAGGGTGTGGGGCCAACGTCCTGACTTTC. Translating gives CASTTGCGANVLTF.

This sequence joins TRBV28 and TRBJ2-1; D unclear. V was cut by 5 bases and J by 7 bases, with 9 bases left in between. Germline lookup yields CDR1 MDHEN and CDR2 SYDVKM. The CDR3 consists of 12 residues. The CDR3 DNA reads as TGTGCCAGCAGTCTTAATCGAAATGAGCAGTTCTTC. As protein: CASSLNRNEQFF.

J is TRBJ1-5 and V is TRBV5-6; 8 nucleotides match TRBD1. Germline assignment: CDR1 SGHDT and CDR2 YYEEEE. The CDR3 sequence is 16 residues long. Trimming cost V 4 bases and J 0 bases; bases outside gene matches: 6. The CDR3 spells CASSLTGEYSNQPQHF. The CDR3 region has the DNA TGTGCCAGCAGCCTGACAGGGGAATATAGCAATCAGCCCCAGCATTTT.

In its sample, this clone was seen once. This chain uses TRBV5-4 with TRBJ2-1; unclear D gene. Germline loops: CDR1 SGHNT, CDR2 YYREEE (reference sequence). With 0 bases removed from V and 6 bases from J, the gap between germline ends came to 4 bases. The CDR3 loop spans 12 amino acids. DNA of the CDR3: TGTGCCAGCAGCTTGGGCTTCAATGAGCAGTTCTTC. It yields the protein CASSLGFNEQFF.

This clone has only a few counts. This rearrangement joins TRBV15 to TRBJ2-1, with 10 bases lining up with TRBD2. This CDR3 is built from 15 residues. With 1 base clipped from V and 7 bases from J, the junction kept 4 bases outside the gene matches. Germline lookup yields CDR1 LNHNV and CDR2 YYDKDF (reference sequence). The CDR3 region has the DNA TGTGCCACCAGCAGAGCTAGCGGGAGTGCTAATGAGCAGTTCTTC. As protein: CATSRASGSANEQFF.

The rearrangement uses TRBV5-1 and TRBJ2-7, with no clear D. In germline, CDR1 is SGHRS, CDR2 YFSETQ. The CDR3 contains 14 residues. The V end was cut by 0 bases, the J end by 3 bases, with 10 bases between. The CDR3: CASSLAPSYYEQYF. The CDR3 DNA reads TGCGCCAGCAGCTTGGCCCCCTCCTACTACGAGCAGTACTTC.

The V gene is TRBV5-6, the J gene TRBJ1-2; the D is unclear. V was pared by 1 base and J by 4 bases, with 5 bases between. Germline V gives CDR1 SGHDT, CDR2 YYEEEE. CDR3 length equals 12 residues. The CDR3 DNA is TGTGCCAGCAGCTTGCCTCTCTATGGCTACACCTTC. Translation: CASSLPLYGYTF.

This chain connects TRBV7-8 to TRBJ2-7; no reliable D call. From germline, CDR1 is SGHVS and CDR2 FQNEAQ. Trimming removed 1 base from V and 2 bases from J, with 12 bases in between. The CDR3 spans 15 residues. CDR3 bases: TGTGCCAGCAGCTTAGGGGGTTACCGAACCTACGAGCAGTACTTC. Amino acid sequence: CASSLGGYRTYEQYF.